These 18 T cell receptor beta chains came from one sample sequenced in a study of CD8+ T cells in alopecia areata. Cutaneous lymph nodes were pooled and cells sorted by CD4, CD8alpha, NKG2D, NKG2ACE and more. RNA, once extracted, was reverse transcribed into cDNA for use as the sequencing template. Sequenced by immunoSEQ multiplex PCR; TCRdb stores in-frame clones only, minus some. The sample has around 300,000 clones, none seen only once. The sequenced sample consisted of CD4+ T cells sorted from a lymph node. The receptor source for this set is a C3H/HeJ mouse with alopecia areata. MHC haplotype: H2-k.

This clone was seen at least ten times. All gene names here are mouse names. The CDR3 end falls 4 residues outside the read, so it is completed with the germline J gene. The sample has other DNA sequences that encode this CDR3 too. This chain uses TRBV1 with TRBJ2-5, with D unresolved. V shed 1 base and J shed 2 bases, with 7 bases lying between them. The CDR3 is 14 residues long. CDR1 and CDR2 (germline): NSQYPW, LRSPGD (reference sequence). Incomplete CDR3 DNA: TGCACCTGCAGTGCAGCAGGATCCCAAGAC. This codes for CTCSAAGSQD. The CDR3, in full, reads CTCSAAGSQDTQYF.

A few counts support this clone. The genes are named according to mouse. The read ends 4 residues before the CDR3 terminus; that terminus is restored from the germline J gene. J is TRBJ2-1 and V is TRBV19, with 8 bases matching TRBD1. This CDR3 spans 14 amino acids. In germline, CDR1 is FNHDT, CDR2 SITEND (reference sequence). CDR3 DNA, as far as it was read: TGTGCCAGCAGGCCGGACAGGGTGCGGGCT. It codes for CASRPDRVRA. The whole CDR3 protein is CASRPDRVRAEQFF.

This clone was observed a handful of times. Germline and genes: mouse. The sample has other DNA sequences that encode this CDR3 too. Incomplete CDR3 DNA: TGTGCTAGCAGTAGGGGGACAGGGGGGTAT. Encoded protein: CASSRGTGGY. The whole CDR3 sequence is CASSRGTGGYEQYF. This chain joins TRBV17 and TRBJ2-7, with 11 nucleotides matching TRBD1. The read terminates 4 residues ahead of where the CDR3 ends, so the germline J gene completes it. The CDR3 is 14 residues long. CDR1 is MNHDT and CDR2 is YYDKIL in the germline V gene.

A remark on this clone: Gene names denote mouse genes. The observed sequence ends 4 residues before the CDR3 terminus, with the missing tail filled in from the germline J gene. The V gene is TRBV5, the J gene TRBJ2-1; 9 bases line up with TRBD1. The CDR3 spans 17 residues. Per germline, CDR1 LGHNA and CDR2 YNLKQL (reference sequence). CDR3 bases read: TGTGCCAGCAGCCAAGATACCCGGGACAGGGTTGGGGCT. Encoded protein: CASSQDTRDRVGA. In full, the CDR3 is CASSQDTRDRVGAEQFF.

This clone was observed a few times. Each gene name is a mouse one. Read sequence stops 4 residues before the CDR3 end, and the germline J gene provides the missing end. The chain carries TRBV14 and TRBJ2-5, with a weak D call TRBD2 (7 bases). The CDR3 runs to 14 residues. Germline assignment: CDR1 SGHDT and CDR2 FRDEAV. Trimming removed 1 base at V and 1 base at J, with 7 bases between. The CDR3 DNA, read in part, is TGTGCCAGCAGTTTCGGGGGGCACCAAGAC. Its protein is CASSFGGHQD. The whole CDR3 region reads CASSFGGHQDTQYF.

This clone was picked up a small number of times. Gene names are the mouse ones. The read ends 4 residues early relative to the CDR3; the germline J gene fills the gap. The gene calls are TRBV13-3 and TRBJ1-2; TRBD1 agrees at 12 bases. The trim removed 1 base at V and 4 bases at J, leaving 5 bases unmatched. Germline V CDR1 and CDR2: NNHDY, SYVADS. CDR3 length: 16 residues. This CDR3 is CASSDKGTGGGSDYTF. The DNA read from the CDR3 is TGTGCCAGCAGTGATAAGGGGACAGGGGGCGGCTCC.

There are many counts of this clone. Any gene name here is a mouse gene name. The read gets to within 4 residues of the CDR3 end, and the germline J gene fills in the rest. The chain employs TRBV31 and TRBJ1-1, with 7 bases aligning to TRBD1. The CDR3 is 15 amino acids. The ends lost 1 base at V and 0 bases at J; junction bases unmatched: 5. Germline lookup yields CDR1 GKSSPN and CDR2 SITVG. The CDR3 region is CAWSPPGTANTEVFF. The CDR3 DNA, read in part, is TGTGCCTGGAGTCCACCCGGGACAGCAAACACA.

Notes on this clone: Gene names are mouse gene names. The read stops 4 residues short of the end of the CDR3; the missing end is completed from the germline J gene. The chain uses TRBV13-1 and TRBJ1-1; possibly TRBD1 for D (5 bases). Germline CDR1 and CDR2: NSHNY and SYGAGN. This CDR3 spans 14 amino acids. V gave up 1 base and J gave up 0 bases, with 7 bases separating them. The covered CDR3 bases are TGTGCCAGCAGTGATTCAGGGTCAAACACA. This sequence encodes CASSDSGSNT. In full, the CDR3 is CASSDSGSNTEVFF.

As for this clone: Gene labels here are mouse ones. The CDR3 extends 4 residues past the end of the read, so its final part is completed from the germline J gene. This chain uses TRBV17 with TRBJ1-1, with D perhaps TRBD1 (5 bases). The V end was cut by 3 bases, the J end by 0 bases, with 8 bases between. CDR3 length equals 14 residues. Germline values: CDR1 MNHDT, CDR2 YYDKIL. CDR3 DNA, as far as it was read: TGTGCTAGCAGTAGTTGGGGGGCAAACACA. It is translated as CASSSWGANT. The full CDR3 protein is CASSSWGANTEVFF.

Only a few counts were recorded for this clone. Each gene name is a mouse one. The sample has other DNA sequences that encode this CDR3 too. Here the CDR3 reads CASSGGTKEVFF. The sequenced part of the CDR3 DNA is TGTGCCAGCAGTGGCGGGACAAAA. The gene calls are TRBV13-1 and TRBJ1-1, with D possibly being TRBD1 (6 bases). The read comes to an end 4 residues before the CDR3 does, leaving the germline J gene to fill in the end. The CDR3 covers 12 residues. Germline CDR1 NSHNY, CDR2 SYGAGN.

This clone was seen a handful of times. Here the gene names and germline are mouse. Coverage ceases 3 residues before the CDR3 finishes, and the germline J gene fills in the end. This chain uses TRBV31 with TRBJ1-6, with 9 bases aligning to TRBD1. TRBJ1-6 carries the ORF label, with uncertain function. This CDR3 has 15 amino acids. V was clipped by 1 base and J by 7 bases; unmatched bases: 5. Germline V gene lookup returns CDR1 GKSSPN and CDR2 SITVG. The DNA read from the CDR3 is TGTGCCTGGAGTCCACAGGGGGCGCGAAATTCGCCC. The encoded protein is CAWSPQGARNSP. The full CDR3 protein is CAWSPQGARNSPLYF.

This clone showed up many times. Here the gene names and germline are mouse. The read ends 4 residues shy of where the CDR3 ends; the end is completed using the germline J gene. Other DNA sequences in this specimen translate into the identical CDR3. The chain links TRBV13-1 to TRBJ1-2, with D uncertain. The CDR3 is 12 residues long. V shed 2 bases and J shed 1 base, with 3 bases lying between them. The germline CDR1 and CDR2 sequences are NSHNY and SYGAGN. This CDR3 reads CASSDRNSDYTF. CDR3 DNA, as far as it was read: TGTGCCAGCAGTGACAGAAACTCC.

This clone was observed a few times. These gene names are mouse names. The CDR3 goes on 4 residues after the read ends, and that part is filled in from the germline J gene. The genes are TRBV19 and TRBJ2-4; D gene uncertain. CDR3 length: 11 residues. The germline gives CDR1 FNHDT, CDR2 SITEND (reference sequence). CDR3 bases read: TGTGCCAGCAGTATCAGAAAC. It encodes CASSIRN. The CDR3 in its entirety is CASSIRNTLYF.

Concerning this clone itself: Each gene name is a mouse one. Coverage ceases 4 residues before the CDR3 finishes, and the germline J gene fills in the end. J is TRBJ2-3 and V is TRBV1, with a weak D call TRBD1 (6 bases). From germline, CDR1 is NSQYPW and CDR2 LRSPGD (reference sequence). This CDR3 is 15 amino acids long. V was pared by 3 bases and J by 0 bases, with 10 bases between. The CDR3 loop is CTCSAGQISAETLYF. The sequenced part of the CDR3 DNA is TGCACCTGCAGTGCTGGACAGATTAGTGCAGAA.

This clone appeared a few times. Gene names and germline match the mouse. The read ends 4 residues shy of where the CDR3 ends; the end is completed using the germline J gene. The chain couples TRBV12-1 to TRBJ2-3; tentative D call: TRBD1 (6 bases). Germline assignment: CDR1 SGHSN and CDR2 HYEKVE. The ends were cut back, 3 bases at V and 0 bases at J, with 9 bases in the middle. The CDR3 consists of 14 residues. This CDR3 reads CASSGTPSAETLYF. The sequenced CDR3 bases are TGTGCCAGCTCTGGGACACCTAGTGCAGAA. The full variable domain, completed using reference TRBV12-1 and TRBJ2-3, is DSGVVQSPRHIIKEKGGRSVLTCIPISGHSNVVWYQQTLGKELKFLIQHYEKVERDKGFLPSRFSVQQFDDYHSEMNMSALELEDSAMYFCASSGTPSAETLYFGSGTRLTVL.

This clone was observed a few times. All gene names here are mouse names. The read ends 4 residues shy of where the CDR3 ends; the end is completed using the germline J gene. This chain joins TRBV13-3 and TRBJ2-5; 10 positions agree with TRBD2. The CDR3 contains 16 residues. Losses at the gene ends were 2 bases for V and 2 bases for J; bases not matched to a gene: 5. CDR1 and CDR2 (germline): NNHDY, SYVADS. The sequenced part of the CDR3 DNA is TGTGCCAGCAGTGAAGGCCTGGGGGGGCCCCAAGAC. Translation gives CASSEGLGGPQD. The CDR3 as a whole reads CASSEGLGGPQDTQYF.

This clone was counted between two and nine times. Genes and germline come from the mouse. The CDR3 end lies 4 residues beyond the end of the read and is filled in from the germline J gene. This rearrangement joins TRBV31 to TRBJ2-2, with 12 bases lining up with TRBD1. The CDR3 contains 15 residues. After removal of 4 bases from V and 3 bases from J, the junction contained 3 bases not matched to a gene. Germline values: CDR1 GKSSPN, CDR2 SITVG. CDR3 in amino acids: CAWTGTGGYTGQLYF. The CDR3 DNA, read in part, is TGTGCCTGGACCGGGACAGGGGGCTACACCGGG.

The table lists this clone with a few counts. Gene names follow the mouse nomenclature. Sequencing ends 4 residues short of the CDR3 end; the germline J gene provides the rest. Other nucleotide sequences in the sample specify the same CDR3. The V call is TRBV19, the J call TRBJ2-5; tentatively, D is TRBD2 (6 bases). The V end was cut by 1 base, the J end by 2 bases, with 8 bases between. CDR1 is FNHDT, CDR2 SITEND, per germline (reference sequence). The CDR3 consists of 14 residues. CDR3 DNA (partial): TGTGCCAGCAGTATACCGGGGGGCCAAGAC. Its protein is CASSIPGGQD. The full CDR3 protein reads CASSIPGGQDTQYF.